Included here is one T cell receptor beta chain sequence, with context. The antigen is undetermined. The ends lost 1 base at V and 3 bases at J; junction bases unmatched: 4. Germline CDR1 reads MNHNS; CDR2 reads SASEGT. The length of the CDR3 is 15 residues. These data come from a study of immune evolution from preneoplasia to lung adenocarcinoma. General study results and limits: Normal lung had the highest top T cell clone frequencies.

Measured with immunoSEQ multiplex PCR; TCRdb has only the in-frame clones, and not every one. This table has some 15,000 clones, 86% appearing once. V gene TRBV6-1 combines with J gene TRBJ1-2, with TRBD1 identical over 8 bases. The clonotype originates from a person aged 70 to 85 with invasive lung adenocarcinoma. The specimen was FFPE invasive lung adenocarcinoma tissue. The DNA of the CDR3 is TGTGCCAGCAGTGAAGGGGGACAGGCGTACTATGGCTACACCTTC. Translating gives CASSEGGQAYYGYTF.